What follows are 27 T cell receptor beta chains derived from one specimen sequenced in a study of cytomegalovirus exposure and HLA in healthy donors. A multiplex PCR was run with 60 Vbeta primers and 13 Jbeta primers. Produced via immunoSEQ multiplex PCR; TCRdb's table is partial and in-frame only. This sample has about 150,000 clones; around two thirds occur once, and the top ten carry roughly 2%. The sequenced material came from PBMCs. The receptor set was obtained from a woman aged 60-70 years in good health and CMV-seropositive.

This clone has just one count. This chain joins TRBV9 and TRBJ1-2; 9 nucleotides line up with TRBD1. After removal of 5 bases from V and 3 bases from J, the junction contained 5 bases not matched to a gene. This CDR3 has 14 amino acids. CDR1 and CDR2 from the germline V gene are SGDLS and YYNGEE. The CDR3 DNA sequence: TGTGCCAGCAGTTACCGGGACAGGGACTATGGCTACACCTTC. Translation gives CASSYRDRDYGYTF.

The chain recombines TRBV5-1 with TRBJ2-2, with TRBD2 identical over 8 bases. CDR3 size: 15 residues. J lost 3 bases, V lost 0 bases, and 1 base had no gene match. Germline-derived CDR1 and CDR2 are SGHRS and YFSETQ. The CDR3 DNA sequence: TGCGCCAGCAGCTTGGGGACTAGCCACACCGGGGAGCTGTTTTTT. Its protein product is CASSLGTSHTGELFF.

V gene TRBV30 combines with J gene TRBJ2-1; TRBD1 matches 7 bases. CDR3 length: 12 residues. CDR1 is GTSNPN and CDR2 is SVGIG in the germline V gene (reference sequence). Unmatched junction bases numbered 2, after V lost 7 bases and J lost 2 bases. CDR3 residues: CASGTAYNEQFF. The DNA for the CDR3 is TGTGCCTCCGGGACAGCCTACAATGAGCAGTTCTTC. Using reference TRBV30 and TRBJ2-1 for the parts outside the CDR3, the full variable domain is SQTIHQWPATLVQPVGSPLSLECTVEGTSNPNLYWYRQAAGRGLQLLFYSVGIGQISSEVPQNLSASRPQDRQFILSSKKLLLSDSGFYLCASGTAYNEQFFGPGTRLTVL.

This clone showed up just a few times. The V call is TRBV6-1, the J call TRBJ2-1; 8 bases are a match to TRBD2. The CDR3 has 19 amino acids. Per germline, CDR1 MNHNS and CDR2 SASEGT. Losses at the gene ends were 2 bases for V and 6 bases for J; bases not matched to a gene: 18. The CDR3: CASSERKIAGSLFRNEQFF. Written as DNA, the CDR3 is TGTGCCAGCAGTGAACGGAAAATAGCGGGATCCCTATTTCGCAATGAGCAGTTCTTC.

The V and J genes are TRBV27 and TRBJ2-7; possible D gene TRBD2, 6 bases. Trimming left V 4 bases short and J 2 bases short, with 12 bases between. The CDR3 totals 14 residues. Germline V CDR1 and CDR2: MNHEY, SMNVEV (reference sequence). CDR3 DNA: TGTGCCAGCAGTTCGGGGGATTCGCCCTACGAGCAGTACTTC. Translation gives CASSSGDSPYEQYF.

The V gene is TRBV29-1, the J gene TRBJ2-7; 7 bases align to TRBD1. This CDR3 spans 13 amino acids. With V trimmed by 7 bases and J by 6 bases, 12 bases remained unmatched. The germline CDR1 and CDR2 sequences are SQVTM and ANQGSEA. CDR3 sequence reads: CSGRGQNVGEQYF. DNA for the CDR3: TGCAGCGGCAGGGGACAGAATGTGGGCGAGCAGTACTTC.

V usage is TRBV29-1 and J usage is TRBJ2-2; 9 bases fit TRBD1. Germline V gene data show CDR1 as SQVTM and CDR2 as ANQGSEA. CDR3 size: 13 residues. Here the CDR3 DNA reads TGCATGGTGGGGGACAGGGCCACCGGGGAGCTGTTTTTT. Encoded protein: CMVGDRATGELFF.

As for this clone: Germline is not matched at one junction end, which may reflect a read error. The chain uses TRBV28 and TRBJ2-2; TRBD2 might be the D (5 bases). The CDR3 sequence is 14 residues long. CDR1 and CDR2 (germline): MDHEN, SYDVKM. The CDR3 loop reads CASSSDSNTVELFF. The CDR3 DNA reads TGTGCCAGCAGCTCGGACTCAAACACCGTGGAGCTGTTTTTT. Full variable domain (outside the CDR3, taken from reference TRBV28 and TRBJ2-2): DVKVTQSSRYLVKRTGEKVFLECVQDMDHENMFWYRQDPGLGLRLIYFSYDVKMKEKGDIPEGYSVSREKKERFSLILESASTNQTSMYLCASSSDSNTVELFFGEGSRLTVL.

This sequence joins TRBV11-2 and TRBJ1-1; D is possibly TRBD1 (5 bases). Germline CDR1 and CDR2: SGHAT and FQNNGV. CDR3 size: 14 residues. Between the trimmed V and J ends, which lost 5 bases and 2 bases, there was a span of 12 bases. CDR3 sequence (DNA): TGTGCCAGCAGCCCATGGACACTCAACACTGAAGCTTTCTTT. Protein sequence: CASSPWTLNTEAFF.

This clone was counted between two and nine times. The V gene is TRBV19, the J gene TRBJ2-2; TRBD2 is a possible D gene (7 bases). V lost 7 bases to trimming and J lost 6 bases, with 9 bases between them. Germline lookup yields CDR1 LNHDA and CDR2 SQIVND (reference sequence). The CDR3 sequence is 12 residues long. The chain's CDR3 is CASIGGPGELFF. In DNA, the CDR3 is TGTGCCAGTATCGGGGGGCCCGGGGAGCTGTTTTTT. Based on the CDR3 plus reference TRBV19 and TRBJ2-2, the full variable domain is DGGITQSPKYLFRKEGQNVTLSCEQNLNHDAMYWYRQDPGQGLRLIYYSQIVNDFQKGDIAEGYSVSREKKESFPLTVTSAQKNPTAFYLCASIGGPGELFFGEGSRLTVL.

CDR3 sequence: CASSGRPGPSYNEQFF. DNA for the CDR3: TGCGCCAGCAGCGGGAGGCCGGGACCCTCCTACAATGAGCAGTTCTTC. The chain uses TRBV5-1 and TRBJ2-1; TRBD2 is a possible D gene (6 bases). Germline V gene data show CDR1 as SGHRS and CDR2 as YFSETQ. CDR3 length equals 16 residues. V lost 4 bases to trimming and J lost 0 bases, with 14 bases between them.

This clone was seen more than once but under ten times. The V gene is TRBV19, the J gene TRBJ2-2, with a tentative D call TRBD1 (6 bases). The CDR3 has 15 residues. The V end was cut by 7 bases, the J end by 1 base, with 13 bases between. Germline CDR1 reads LNHDA; CDR2 reads SQIVND (reference sequence). The CDR3 protein is CASKLDRVNTGELFF. The DNA of the CDR3 is TGTGCCAGTAAGTTGGACAGAGTGAACACCGGGGAGCTGTTTTTT.

The CDR3 DNA is TGTGCCAGCTCACCCGAACCGACGGATAGCGATGGCTACACCTTC. Its translation is CASSPEPTDSDGYTF. V is TRBV18 and J is TRBJ1-2; D is unclear. The CDR3 has 15 residues. The V end lost 3 bases, the J end lost 6 bases, and 17 bases lay between the germline ends. Germline assignment: CDR1 KGHSH and CDR2 LQKENI.

The rearrangement links TRBV7-2 to TRBJ2-7, with 11 bases lining up with TRBD2. Germline CDR1 is SGHTA and CDR2 is FQGNSA. Germline trimming cut 3 bases from V and 6 bases from J; bases unmatched to any gene: 7. The CDR3 spans 15 residues. CDR3 nucleotides: TGTGCCAGCAGCTTCCCCTTAGCGGGAGGGGGCGAGCAGTACTTC. Its translation: CASSFPLAGGGEQYF.

V and J are TRBV18 and TRBJ1-2; 10 nucleotides align to TRBD1. With V trimmed by 4 bases and J by 5 bases, 4 bases remained unmatched. Germline loops: CDR1 KGHSH, CDR2 LQKENI. The CDR3 has 14 residues. CDR3 sequence: CASSHRDRGYGYTF. The CDR3 region has the DNA TGTGCCAGCTCACACCGGGACAGGGGATATGGCTACACCTTC.

V is TRBV27 and J is TRBJ1-3; TRBD1 agrees at 7 bases. Looked up from germline, CDR1 is MNHEY and CDR2 is SMNVEV (reference sequence). This CDR3 region has 15 residues. V trimming: 5 bases; J trimming: 1 base; junction bases outside the gene matches: 5. The CDR3 DNA reads as TGTGCCAGCAGTCAGGGGGGTCCTTCTGGAAACACCATATATTTT. Translation gives CASSQGGPSGNTIYF.

The chain joins TRBV2 to TRBJ2-5, with D unresolved. Trimming cost V 7 bases and J 5 bases, with 14 bases left between them. The V gene's germline CDR1 is SNHLY and CDR2 FYNNEI. The CDR3 runs to 13 residues. CDR3 nucleotides: TGTGCCAGCACCAATATGATTGGCGAGACCCAGTACTTC. Its translation: CASTNMIGETQYF.

The gene calls are TRBV29-1 and TRBJ2-1, with 9 bases lining up with TRBD2. The junction had 11 bases not matched to a gene; V was cut back by 6 bases and J by 5 bases. Germline V CDR1 and CDR2: SQVTM, ANQGSEA. This CDR3 contains 15 residues. The CDR3 DNA sequence: TGCAGCGTCTCTCAGAGACTAGCGGACCACAATGAGCAGTTCTTC. Protein product: CSVSQRLADHNEQFF.

The chain recombines TRBV2 with TRBJ1-1; D may be TRBD1 (6 bases). From germline, CDR1 is SNHLY and CDR2 FYNNEI. Trimming cost V 8 bases and J 1 base, with 11 bases left between them. The CDR3 runs 13 residues. The CDR3, as DNA: TGTGCCAGCGGGGGCCTATCGAACACTGAAGCTTTCTTT. Its translation is CASGGLSNTEAFF.

The chain has TRBV5-1 and TRBJ2-1, with TRBD2 as a possible D gene (5 bases). This CDR3 is built from 14 residues. Per germline, CDR1 SGHRS and CDR2 YFSETQ. Trimming took 1 base from V and 6 from J, leaving 11 bases between them. CDR3 loop: CASSLSSASNEQFF. The CDR3 nucleotides are TGCGCCAGCAGCTTGAGTAGCGCTAGCAATGAGCAGTTCTTC.

In the case of this clone: One end of the junction is discordant with germline, which a read error may explain. The chain couples TRBV7-7 to TRBJ1-4; possibly TRBD1 for D (6 bases). The CDR3 length is 13 residues. Germline-derived CDR1 and CDR2 are SSHAT and FNYEAQ (reference sequence). CDR3 loop: CASSLARGEKLFF. The CDR3 nucleotides are TGTGCTAGCAGCTTAGCCAGGGGTGAAAAACTGTTTTTT.

This clone was seen a few times. This chain links TRBV6-5 with TRBJ2-1, with D perhaps TRBD1 (6 bases). The V gene lost 2 bases and the J gene lost 6 bases, with 14 bases spanning the gap. The germline V gene encodes CDR1 MNHEY and CDR2 SVGAGI. The CDR3 sequence is 15 residues long. CDR3 coding DNA: TGTGCCAGCAGTTACGCACAAACAGGGTCCAATGAGCAGTTCTTC. It translates to CASSYAQTGSNEQFF.

This chain links TRBV5-1 with TRBJ1-3; D is ambiguous. Trimming pared 3 bases from V and 4 bases from J, leaving 2 bases between. CDR1 SGHRS and CDR2 YFSETQ come from the germline V gene. This CDR3 is 11 amino acids long. CDR3 protein: CASSSGNTIYF. The CDR3 coding sequence is TGCGCCAGCAGCTCGGGAAACACCATATATTTT.

This chain connects TRBV6-5 to TRBJ1-1; perhaps TRBD1 as D (5 bases). The CDR3 covers 14 residues. Deletions cut 6 bases from V and 5 bases from J, with 16 bases between. Per germline, CDR1 MNHEY and CDR2 SVGAGI. CDR3 sequence reads: CASSTPRGRTEAFF. For the CDR3, the DNA is TGTGCCAGCAGCACTCCGCGGGGGAGGACTGAAGCTTTCTTT.

This chain links TRBV27 with TRBJ1-1; TRBD1 matches 7 bases. V was pared by 5 bases and J by 4 bases, with 7 bases of the junction left unmatched. This CDR3 spans 14 amino acids. Germline V gene data show CDR1 as MNHEY and CDR2 as SMNVEV (reference sequence). The CDR3 DNA reads as TGTGCCAGCAGTCCACAGGGGTTGCGCACTGAAGCTTTCTTT. Its protein is CASSPQGLRTEAFF.

The rearrangement uses TRBV11-2 and TRBJ2-1, with 8 positions matching TRBD2. The germline CDR1 and CDR2 sequences are SGHAT and FQNNGV. The CDR3 spans 15 residues. The V gene end was trimmed by 5 bases and the J gene end by 7 bases; junction bases not matched to a gene: 10. The CDR3 loop is CASSRQAGGPNEQFF. DNA for the CDR3: TGTGCCAGCAGCCGACAGGCGGGAGGCCCTAATGAGCAGTTCTTC.

This clone was counted a few times. The chain couples TRBV19 to TRBJ1-1; D uncertain. Deletions cut 10 bases from V and 4 bases from J, with 19 bases between. The germline gives CDR1 LNHDA, CDR2 SQIVND (reference sequence). This CDR3 spans 14 amino acids. The CDR3 loop reads CATSSEQEVTEAFF. Here the CDR3 DNA reads TGTGCCACCTCGTCCGAGCAGGAGGTCACTGAAGCTTTCTTT.